Presented here are 25 T cell receptor beta chains from one specimen sequenced in a study of blood T cell repertoires in COVID-19. Profiled with immunoSEQ multiplex PCR; TCRdb holds only in-frame clones, not every one. The profile shows 150,000 to 200,000 clones, roughly 88% of them singletons. The sequenced material came from peripheral blood. The origin of the receptors is a woman aged 80 or over with acute or convalescent COVID-19.

The V and J genes are TRBV7-2 and TRBJ2-1; TRBD2 is a possible D gene (6 bases). From germline, CDR1 is SGHTA and CDR2 FQGNSA. The V end lost 4 bases, the J end lost 9 bases, and 13 bases lay between the germline ends. The CDR3 covers 13 residues. For the CDR3, the DNA is TGTGCCAGCAGCTCGGAGCGGGCTCGTGAGCAGTTCTTC. As protein: CASSSERAREQFF.

The V gene is TRBV11-2, the J gene TRBJ1-6; possible D gene TRBD1, 5 bases. Germline assignment: CDR1 SGHAT and CDR2 FQNNGV. The CDR3 has 13 residues. Trimming pared 0 bases from V and 14 bases from J, leaving 11 bases between. CDR3 DNA sequence: TGTGCCAGCAGCTTAGATCGGGGGTTTACCCTCCACTTT. Translating it yields CASSLDRGFTLHF.

This sequence joins TRBV18 and TRBJ1-2, with TRBD1 matching over 9 bases. Germline values: CDR1 KGHSH, CDR2 LQKENI. The CDR3 contains 15 residues. Germline trimming cut 4 bases from V and 4 bases from J; bases unmatched to any gene: 7. In DNA form, the CDR3 reads TGTGCCAGCTCACACCCCGGGACAGGGATCTATGGCTACACCTTC. It is translated as CASSHPGTGIYGYTF.

The chain is built from TRBV27 and TRBJ2-7; 12 bases map to TRBD2. Germline values: CDR1 MNHEY, CDR2 SMNVEV (reference sequence). CDR3 length: 14 amino acids. The V segment lost 6 bases and the J segment 4 bases; nucleotides outside the gene matches: 4. The CDR3 spells CASSKTSGGYEQYF. The DNA of the CDR3 is TGTGCCAGCAGCAAGACTAGCGGGGGTTACGAGCAGTACTTC.

This clone turned up a few times. The chain has TRBV7-8 and TRBJ1-3; 12 bases are shared with TRBD1. V dropped 2 bases and J dropped 4; count of bases not matched to a gene: 6. CDR1 is SGHVS and CDR2 is FQNEAQ in the germline V gene. The CDR3 length is 17 residues. CDR3 amino acids: CASSLPSGTGGGNTIYF. CDR3 bases: TGTGCCAGCAGCTTACCCTCCGGGACAGGGGGCGGAAACACCATATATTTT.

The chain carries TRBV4-3 and TRBJ1-3; unclear D gene. V gave up 1 base and J gave up 3 bases, with 13 bases separating them. Germline CDR1 reads LGHNA; CDR2 reads YSLEER. The CDR3 consists of 16 residues. The CDR3 bases are TGCGCCAGCAGCCAAGGGCGGCGGGAGAGTGGAAACACCATATATTTT. As protein: CASSQGRRESGNTIYF.

The V and J genes are TRBV6-5 and TRBJ1-1; perhaps TRBD1 as D (6 bases). Germline lookup yields CDR1 MNHEY and CDR2 SVGAGI. With 4 bases removed from V and 0 bases from J, the gap between germline ends came to 9 bases. This CDR3 has 14 amino acids. The chain's CDR3 is CASSSRGMNTEAFF. The CDR3 DNA reads TGTGCCAGCAGTTCCAGGGGCATGAACACTGAAGCTTTCTTT.

The V call is TRBV6-5, the J call TRBJ2-3, with 11 bases that match TRBD2. The CDR3 has 15 amino acids. Unmatched junction bases numbered 6, after V lost 4 bases and J lost 6 bases. Germline lookup yields CDR1 MNHEY and CDR2 SVGAGI. CDR3 in amino acids: CASSSPLAGEDTQYF. In DNA, the CDR3 is TGTGCCAGCAGTTCCCCACTAGCGGGAGAGGATACGCAGTATTTT.

V usage is TRBV24-1 and J usage is TRBJ1-2; tentatively, D is TRBD1 (6 bases). V lost 10 bases, J lost 8 bases, and 19 bases lay in between. The CDR3 is made up of 13 amino acids. Germline V lookup: CDR1 KGHDR, CDR2 SFDVKD. The CDR3 coding sequence is TGTGCCACGGGCGACGGGACACCGGGGGGCTACACCTTC. It specifies CATGDGTPGGYTF.

This clone is a singleton in its sample. CDR3 coding DNA: TGCGCCACCCCAGACAGTAGCAATCAGCCCCAGCATTTT. Amino acid sequence: CATPDSSNQPQHF. The rearrangement joins TRBV10-1 to TRBJ1-5, with D perhaps matching TRBD1 (5 bases). The CDR3 covers 13 residues. Germline CDR1 and CDR2: WNHNN and SYGVQD (reference sequence). Trimming stripped 10 bases from V and 0 bases from J, with 10 bases between.

A single count supports this clone. J is TRBJ2-2 and V is TRBV5-4, with TRBD1 matching over 8 bases. With V trimmed by 4 bases and J by 3 bases, 8 bases remained unmatched. In germline, CDR1 is SGHNT, CDR2 YYREEE (reference sequence). CDR3 length equals 16 residues. This CDR3 reads CASSLGLQGDTGELFF. The DNA for the CDR3 is TGTGCCAGCAGCCTCGGCCTACAGGGGGACACCGGGGAGCTGTTTTTT. The variable domain in full, completed from reference TRBV5-4 and TRBJ2-2, reads ETGVTQSPTHLIKTRGQQVTLRCSSQSGHNTVSWYQQALGQGPQFIFQYYREEENGRGNFPPRFSGLQFPNYSSELNVNALELDDSALYLCASSLGLQGDTGELFFGEGSRLTVL.

This chain uses TRBV5-4 with TRBJ1-5; D call uncertain. The CDR3 is made up of 14 amino acids. V lost 1 base, J lost 3 bases, and 8 bases lay in between. Germline CDR1 is SGHNT and CDR2 is YYREEE (reference sequence). CDR3 in DNA: TGTGCCAGCAGCTTGATGGGCAACAATCAGCCCCAGCATTTT. This codes for CASSLMGNNQPQHF.

The J gene is TRBJ1-6, the V gene TRBV11-3, with unresolved D. Trimming took off 5 bases at V and 6 bases at J, with 8 bases between the two ends. Germline V gene sequence: CDR1 SGHNT, CDR2 YENEEA. The CDR3 is 13 residues long. The CDR3 reads CASSAAANSPLHF. CDR3 DNA sequence: TGTGCCAGCAGCGCGGCGGCTAATTCACCCCTCCACTTT. Complete variable domain (other parts from reference TRBV11-3 and TRBJ1-6): EAGVVQSPRYKIIEKKQPVAFWCNPISGHNTLYWYLQNLGQGPELLIRYENEEAVDDSQLPKDRFSAERLKGVDSTLKIQPAELGDSAVYLCASSAAANSPLHFGNGTRLTVT.

The chain couples TRBV3-1 (or the pseudogene TRBV3-2) to TRBJ1-2; 9 bases are a match to TRBD1. The germline CDR1 and CDR2 sequences are LGHDT and YNNKEL (reference sequence). J was trimmed by 4 bases and V by 2 bases; bases with no gene match: 17. The CDR3 is 19 residues long. In DNA form, the CDR3 reads TGTGCCAGCAGCCAAACGACTTTCCTCGGACAGGGGTTGTCCTATGGCTACACCTTC. Amino acid sequence: CASSQTTFLGQGLSYGYTF.

The chain recombines TRBV27 with TRBJ2-3, with 15 bases matching TRBD2. Losses at the gene ends were 3 bases for V and 1 base for J; bases not matched to a gene: 14. The CDR3 has 21 amino acids. From germline, CDR1 is MNHEY and CDR2 SMNVEV (reference sequence). The CDR3 bases are TGTGCCAGCAGTTTTATTGGGCGGGGACTAGCGGGAGGAGGAGGCACAGATACGCAGTATTTT. Protein product: CASSFIGRGLAGGGGTDTQYF.

The V and J genes are TRBV7-2 and TRBJ1-5, with 7 bases matching TRBD1. This CDR3 comprises 15 residues. The ends lost 3 bases at V and 7 bases at J; junction bases unmatched: 9. Germline V gene data show CDR1 as SGHTA and CDR2 as FQGNSA. CDR3 sequence reads: CASSLSRGFGQPQHF. CDR3 nucleotide sequence: TGTGCCAGCAGCTTGTCCAGGGGGTTCGGGCAGCCCCAGCATTTT.

The chain joins TRBV7-9 to TRBJ1-4; D ambiguous. CDR3 length: 16 amino acids. With 1 base removed from V and 0 bases from J, the gap between germline ends came to 9 bases. Germline V gene sequence: CDR1 SEHNR, CDR2 FQNEAQ (reference sequence). The CDR3 protein is CASSLGLRATNEKLFF. The CDR3 DNA sequence: TGTGCCAGCAGCTTAGGTCTTCGGGCAACTAATGAAAAACTGTTTTTT.

The chain recombines TRBV5-5 with TRBJ2-6; D call uncertain. This CDR3 is 15 amino acids long. V gave up 5 bases and J gave up 1 base, with 10 bases separating them. The germline CDR1 and CDR2 sequences are SGHKS and YYEKEE (reference sequence). The CDR3 reads CASRLYSSGANVLTF. The CDR3 DNA reads as TGTGCCAGCAGGCTTTACAGTTCTGGGGCCAACGTCCTGACTTTC. Together with reference TRBV5-5 and TRBJ2-6, the CDR3 gives the full variable domain: DAGVTQSPTHLIKTRGQQVTLRCSPISGHKSVSWYQQVLGQGPQFIFQYYEKEERGRGNFPDRFSARQFPNYSSELNVNALLLGDSALYLCASRLYSSGANVLTFGAGSRLTVL.

This chain connects TRBV4-3 to TRBJ1-1, with D unclear. Germline CDR1 is LGHNA and CDR2 is YSLEER. The CDR3 totals 13 residues. The ends were cut back, 5 bases at V and 3 bases at J, with 10 bases in the middle. Here the CDR3 reads CASSSRMYTEAFF. The DNA for the CDR3 is TGCGCCAGCAGCAGCAGGATGTACACTGAAGCTTTCTTT.

The V and J genes are TRBV30 and TRBJ2-3, with D possibly TRBD1 on 6 matching bases. Germline CDR1 and CDR2: GTSNPN and SVGIG (reference sequence). CDR3 length: 14 amino acids. Between the trimmed V and J ends, which lost 7 bases and 7 bases, there was a span of 21 bases. CDR3 sequence (DNA): TGTGCCTTACTCGGCCAGGGGCCCTATTATACGCAGTATTTT. The encoded protein is CALLGQGPYYTQYF. The full variable domain, completed using reference TRBV30 and TRBJ2-3, is SQTIHQWPATLVQPVGSPLSLECTVEGTSNPNLYWYRQAAGRGLQLLFYSVGIGQISSEVPQNLSASRPQDRQFILSSKKLLLSDSGFYLCALLGQGPYYTQYFGPGTRLTVL.

This chain uses TRBV19 with TRBJ1-1; 7 positions agree with TRBD1. Germline V gene sequence: CDR1 LNHDA, CDR2 SQIVND (reference sequence). J was trimmed by 5 bases and V by 6 bases; bases with no gene match: 6. This CDR3 region has 13 residues. DNA of the CDR3: TGTGCCAGTAGATGGCAGGGGGAAACTGAAGCTTTCTTT. It is translated as CASRWQGETEAFF.

The chain links TRBV4-1 to TRBJ2-1; 13 nucleotides align to TRBD2. From germline, CDR1 is MGHRA and CDR2 YSYEKL. This CDR3 has 19 residues. V trimming: 4 bases; J trimming: 2 bases; junction bases outside the gene matches: 11. The CDR3 DNA reads TGCGCCAGCAGCCGATGGACTAGCGGGAGTAGATCGCCCTACAATGAGCAGTTCTTC. This gives the protein CASSRWTSGSRSPYNEQFF.

The chain has TRBV30 and TRBJ2-7; 8 nucleotides match TRBD2. V lost 5 bases, J lost 7 bases, and 13 bases stayed unmatched. Germline-derived CDR1 and CDR2 are GTSNPN and SVGIG (reference sequence). The CDR3 extends over 14 amino acids. CDR3 sequence reads: CAWDSTGLVREQYF. The CDR3 coding sequence is TGTGCCTGGGATAGTACGGGACTAGTGAGGGAGCAGTACTTC.

The V and J genes are TRBV5-1 and TRBJ2-3; 8 nucleotides agree with TRBD2. Unmatched junction bases numbered 4, after V lost 4 bases and J lost 3 bases. Per the germline V gene, CDR1 is SGHRS and CDR2 is YFSETQ. CDR3 length equals 14 residues. The CDR3 loop reads CASSGSGSTDTQYF. The CDR3 DNA sequence: TGCGCCAGCAGCGGAAGCGGGAGTACAGATACGCAGTATTTT.

The chain combines TRBV2 with TRBJ2-7; maybe TRBD1 (6 bases). The CDR3 is 15 amino acids. The ends were cut back, 3 bases at V and 1 base at J, with 13 bases in the middle. Germline V gives CDR1 SNHLY, CDR2 FYNNEI. The CDR3 region is CASSDWGRGSYEQYF. In DNA, the CDR3 is TGTGCCAGCAGTGATTGGGGCAGGGGATCCTACGAGCAGTACTTC.